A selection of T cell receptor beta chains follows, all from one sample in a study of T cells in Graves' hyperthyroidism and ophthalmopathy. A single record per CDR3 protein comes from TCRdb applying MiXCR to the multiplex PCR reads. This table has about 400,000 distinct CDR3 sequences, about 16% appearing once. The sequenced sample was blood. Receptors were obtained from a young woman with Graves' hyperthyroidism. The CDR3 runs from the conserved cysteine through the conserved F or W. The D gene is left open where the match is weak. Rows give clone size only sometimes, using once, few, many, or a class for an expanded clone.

CDR3 protein: CASSPRTSGGSEQFF; CDR3 DNA: TGTGCCAGCAGTCCCCGGACTAGCGGGGGAAGTGAGCAGTTCTTC; D gene: TRBD2; V gene: TRBV25-1; J gene: TRBJ2-1; clone size: few
CDR3 protein: CASGTGVVTGELFF; CDR3 DNA: TGTGCCAGCGGGACAGGGGTCGTTACCGGGGAGCTGTTTTTT; D gene: TRBD1; V gene: TRBV6-1; J gene: TRBJ2-2; clone size: .
CDR3 protein: CASSFLEGTDTQYF; CDR3 DNA: TGTGCCAGCAGCTTCCTAGAGGGCACAGATACGCAGTATTTT; D gene: .; V gene: TRBV7-9; J gene: TRBJ2-3; clone size: few
CDR3 protein: CAIRDRDATEAFF; CDR3 DNA: TGTGCCATCAGGGACAGGGACGCCACTGAAGCTTTCTTT; D gene: TRBD1; V gene: TRBV10-3; J gene: TRBJ1-1; clone size: many
CDR3 protein: CASSLAGRAVAGELFF; CDR3 DNA: TGTGCCAGCAGCTTAGCCGGGAGGGCCGTGGCCGGGGAGCTGTTTTTT; D gene: TRBD2; V gene: TRBV7-2; J gene: TRBJ2-2; clone size: many
CDR3 protein: CSADSGDRGNYGYTF; CDR3 DNA: TGCAGCGCAGACTCAGGGGATAGGGGAAACTATGGCTACACCTTC; D gene: .; V gene: TRBV29-1; J gene: TRBJ1-2; clone size: many
CDR3 protein: CAISVQLAGYLPTYEQYF; CDR3 DNA: TGTGCCATCAGTGTCCAGCTAGCGGGATATCTACCCACCTACGAGCAGTACTTC; D gene: TRBD2; V gene: TRBV10-3; J gene: TRBJ2-7; clone size: many
CDR3 protein: CASSPYGGSTDTQYF; CDR3 DNA: TGTGCCAGCAGCCCCTACGGGGGTAGCACAGATACGCAGTATTTT; D gene: .; V gene: TRBV11-3; J gene: TRBJ2-3; clone size: few
CDR3 protein: CASSLIAGAGELFF; CDR3 DNA: TGTGCCAGCAGTCTCATAGCGGGAGCCGGGGAGCTGTTTTTT; D gene: TRBD2; V gene: TRBV6-1; J gene: TRBJ2-2; clone size: few
CDR3 protein: CASSPRLAGSFYEQYF; CDR3 DNA: TGTGCCAGCAGTCCCAGACTAGCGGGAAGCTTTTACGAGCAGTACTTC; D gene: TRBD2; V gene: TRBV27; J gene: TRBJ2-7; clone size: many
CDR3 protein: CSPGGQGNANEQFF; CDR3 DNA: TGCAGCCCGGGAGGACAGGGCAATGCCAATGAGCAGTTCTTC; D gene: .; V gene: TRBV29-1; J gene: TRBJ2-1; clone size: few
CDR3 protein: CASSVSDRDPGANVLTF; CDR3 DNA: TGTGCCAGCAGCGTGTCGGACAGGGACCCTGGGGCCAACGTCCTGACTTTC; D gene: TRBD1; V gene: TRBV9; J gene: TRBJ2-6; clone size: few
CDR3 protein: CASSLAGTGGGEQFF; CDR3 DNA: TGTGCCAGCAGCTTGGCCGGGACAGGGGGTGGTGAGCAGTTCTTC; D gene: TRBD1; V gene: TRBV5-5; J gene: TRBJ2-1; clone size: .
CDR3 protein: CASSVAVLTSSYNEQFF; CDR3 DNA: TGTGCCAGCAGCGTAGCTGTATTAACCAGCTCCTACAATGAGCAGTTCTTC; D gene: .; V gene: TRBV9; J gene: TRBJ2-1; clone size: .
CDR3 protein: CASSEAQTSGGYEQYF; CDR3 DNA: TGTGCCAGCAGTGAAGCGCAGACTAGCGGGGGCTACGAGCAGTACTTC; D gene: TRBD2; V gene: TRBV2; J gene: TRBJ2-7; clone size: many
CDR3 protein: CSARPRDPWEQYF; CDR3 DNA: TGCAGTGCTAGACCTCGGGATCCGTGGGAGCAGTACTTC; D gene: .; V gene: TRBV20-1; J gene: TRBJ2-7; clone size: .
CDR3 protein: CSAAQLAGSQETQYF; CDR3 DNA: TGCAGTGCCGCCCAACTAGCGGGATCCCAAGAGACCCAGTACTTC; D gene: TRBD2; V gene: TRBV20-1; J gene: TRBJ2-5; clone size: many
CDR3 protein: CASSLTGHNRPQHF; CDR3 DNA: TGTGCCAGCAGCCTAACGGGACATAATCGGCCCCAGCATTTT; D gene: .; V gene: TRBV3-1; J gene: TRBJ1-5; clone size: .
CDR3 protein: CASSSTDLNIQYF; CDR3 DNA: TGTGCCAGCAGCTCCACAGACCTGAACATTCAGTACTTC; D gene: .; V gene: TRBV4-2; J gene: TRBJ2-4; clone size: .
CDR3 protein: CASSLEDRGLTGELFF; CDR3 DNA: TGTGCCAGCAGTTTAGAGGACAGGGGGCTTACCGGGGAGCTGTTTTTT; D gene: TRBD1; V gene: TRBV28; J gene: TRBJ2-2; clone size: many
CDR3 protein: CASSELAVTYEQYF; CDR3 DNA: TGTGCCAGCAGTGAGCTAGCGGTAACCTACGAGCAGTACTTC; D gene: TRBD2; V gene: TRBV2; J gene: TRBJ2-7; clone size: few
CDR3 protein: CATSLQGIETQYF; CDR3 DNA: TGTGCCACCAGTTTACAGGGTATAGAGACCCAGTACTTC; D gene: .; V gene: TRBV24-1; J gene: TRBJ2-5; clone size: .
CDR3 protein: CASSLSPDWSYEQYF; CDR3 DNA: TGTGCCAGCAGCTTATCACCGGACTGGTCCTACGAGCAGTACTTC; D gene: .; V gene: TRBV7-2; J gene: TRBJ2-7; clone size: .
CDR3 protein: CAWSLGQGGTQYF; CDR3 DNA: TGTGCCTGGAGTTTGGGACAGGGAGGTACGCAGTATTTT; D gene: TRBD1; V gene: TRBV30; J gene: TRBJ2-3; clone size: few
CDR3 protein: CASSLWDSYGYTF; CDR3 DNA: TGTGCCAGCAGTTTATGGGACAGCTATGGCTACACCTTC; D gene: .; V gene: TRBV28; J gene: TRBJ1-2; clone size: many
CDR3 protein: CASSTRTSGITFNYEQYF; CDR3 DNA: TGTGCCAGCAGTACCCGGACTAGCGGGATAACCTTCAACTACGAGCAGTACTTC; D gene: TRBD2; V gene: TRBV27; J gene: TRBJ2-7; clone size: many
CDR3 protein: CASSTPLGRGIPDTQYF; CDR3 DNA: TGTGCCAGCAGTACGCCGTTGGGGCGCGGAATACCAGATACGCAGTATTTT; D gene: .; V gene: TRBV6-1; J gene: TRBJ2-3; clone size: many
CDR3 protein: CASRTGSIASTQYF; CDR3 DNA: TGTGCCAGCAGGACAGGGTCAATCGCAAGTACGCAGTATTTT; D gene: TRBD1; V gene: TRBV6-2/TRBV6-3; J gene: TRBJ2-3; clone size: .
CDR3 protein: CASSSGQGRNIQYF; CDR3 DNA: TGCGCCAGCAGCTCCGGACAGGGGCGGAACATTCAGTACTTC; D gene: TRBD1; V gene: TRBV5-1; J gene: TRBJ2-4; clone size: many
CDR3 protein: CASSLSGRAGQPQHF; CDR3 DNA: TGTGCCAGCAGTTTATCGGGCAGGGCGGGACAGCCCCAGCATTTT; D gene: .; V gene: TRBV27; J gene: TRBJ1-5; clone size: many
CDR3 protein: CASSLALAEPYGEQFF; CDR3 DNA: TGTGCCAGCAGCTTAGCACTAGCGGAGCCGTACGGTGAGCAGTTCTTC; D gene: TRBD2; V gene: TRBV7-9; J gene: TRBJ2-1; clone size: few
CDR3 protein: CSARDLEGSTAGRAQETQYF; CDR3 DNA: TGCAGTGCTAGAGATTTGGAAGGTTCGACGGCAGGGAGGGCCCAAGAGACCCAGTACTTC; D gene: TRBD2; V gene: TRBV20-1; J gene: TRBJ2-5; clone size: many
CDR3 protein: CAISGAPGKEKLFF; CDR3 DNA: TGTGCCATCAGTGGGGCACCCGGAAAGGAAAAACTGTTTTTT; D gene: .; V gene: TRBV10-3; J gene: TRBJ1-4; clone size: .
CDR3 protein: CASSPGQGADEQYF; CDR3 DNA: TGTGCCAGCAGTCCCGGACAGGGGGCGGATGAGCAGTACTTC; D gene: TRBD1; V gene: TRBV12-3/TRBV12-4; J gene: TRBJ2-7; clone size: many
CDR3 protein: CASSPFTSSLFGQYF; CDR3 DNA: TGTGCCAGCAGCCCCTTCACTAGTTCCCTCTTCGGGCAGTACTTC; D gene: .; V gene: TRBV7-9; J gene: TRBJ2-7; clone size: few
CDR3 protein: CASSLGLAGAPDTQYF; CDR3 DNA: TGTGCCAGCAGTTTAGGACTAGCGGGGGCCCCAGATACGCAGTATTTT; D gene: TRBD2; V gene: TRBV28; J gene: TRBJ2-3; clone size: .
CDR3 protein: CASSRRAGSFADTQYF; CDR3 DNA: TGTGCCAGCAGCCGACGGGCCGGGTCTTTCGCAGATACGCAGTATTTT; D gene: .; V gene: TRBV7-6; J gene: TRBJ2-3; clone size: many
CDR3 protein: CASWRGSHNEKLFF; CDR3 DNA: TGTGCCAGCTGGAGGGGCAGTCATAATGAAAAACTGTTTTTT; D gene: .; V gene: TRBV12-3/TRBV12-4; J gene: TRBJ1-4; clone size: .
CDR3 protein: CASSMGLAGAEETQYF; CDR3 DNA: TGTGCCAGTAGTATGGGACTAGCGGGAGCGGAAGAGACCCAGTACTTC; D gene: TRBD2; V gene: TRBV19; J gene: TRBJ2-5; clone size: .